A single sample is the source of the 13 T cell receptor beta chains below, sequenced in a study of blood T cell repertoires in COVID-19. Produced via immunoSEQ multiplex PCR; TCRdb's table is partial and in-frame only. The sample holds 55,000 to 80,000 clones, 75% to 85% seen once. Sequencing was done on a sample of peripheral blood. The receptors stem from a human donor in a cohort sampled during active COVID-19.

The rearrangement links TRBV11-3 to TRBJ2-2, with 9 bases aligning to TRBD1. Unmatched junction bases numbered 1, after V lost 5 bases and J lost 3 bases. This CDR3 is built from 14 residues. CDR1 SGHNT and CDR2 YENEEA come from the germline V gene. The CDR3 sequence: CASSRQGDTGELFF. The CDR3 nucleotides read TGTGCCAGCAGCCGACAGGGGGACACCGGGGAGCTGTTTTTT.

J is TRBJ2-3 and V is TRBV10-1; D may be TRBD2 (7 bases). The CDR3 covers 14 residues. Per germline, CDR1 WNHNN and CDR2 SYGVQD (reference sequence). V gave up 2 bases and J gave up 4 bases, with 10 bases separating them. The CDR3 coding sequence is TGCGCCAGCAGTGAGGGGGGGGCCCCAGATACGCAGTATTTT. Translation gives CASSEGGAPDTQYF.

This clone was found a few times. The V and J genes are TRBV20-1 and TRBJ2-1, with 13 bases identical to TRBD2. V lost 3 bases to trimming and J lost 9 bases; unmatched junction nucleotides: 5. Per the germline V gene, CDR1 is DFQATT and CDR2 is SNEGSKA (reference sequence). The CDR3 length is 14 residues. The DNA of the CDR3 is TGCAGTGCTAGTGGACTAGCGGGGGCGCGTGAGCAGTTCTTC. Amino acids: CSASGLAGAREQFF.

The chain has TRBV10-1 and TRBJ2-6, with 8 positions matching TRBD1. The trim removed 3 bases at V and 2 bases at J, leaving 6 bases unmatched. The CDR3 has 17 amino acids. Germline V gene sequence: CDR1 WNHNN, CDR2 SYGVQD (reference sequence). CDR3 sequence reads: CASSDSRGQAGANVLTF. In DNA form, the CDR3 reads TGCGCCAGCAGTGATTCACGGGGACAGGCTGGGGCCAACGTCCTGACTTTC.

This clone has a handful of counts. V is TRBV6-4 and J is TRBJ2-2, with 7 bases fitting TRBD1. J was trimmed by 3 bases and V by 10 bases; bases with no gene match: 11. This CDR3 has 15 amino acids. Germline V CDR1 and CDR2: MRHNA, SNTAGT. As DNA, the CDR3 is TGTGCCAACCAAACCGAGACAGGGCACACCGGGGAGCTGTTTTTT. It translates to CANQTETGHTGELFF.

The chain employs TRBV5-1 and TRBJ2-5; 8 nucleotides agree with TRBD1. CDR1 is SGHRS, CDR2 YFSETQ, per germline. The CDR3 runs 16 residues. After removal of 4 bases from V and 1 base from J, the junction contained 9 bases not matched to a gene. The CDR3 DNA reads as TGCGCCAGCAGCCTGTGGACAGGGAGCCTCCAAGAGACCCAGTACTTC. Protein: CASSLWTGSLQETQYF. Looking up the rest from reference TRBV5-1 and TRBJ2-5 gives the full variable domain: KAGVTQTPRYLIKTRGQQVTLSCSPISGHRSVSWYQQTPGQGLQFLFEYFSETQRNKGNFPGRFSGRQFSNSRSEMNVSTLELGDSALYLCASSLWTGSLQETQYFGPGTRLLVL.

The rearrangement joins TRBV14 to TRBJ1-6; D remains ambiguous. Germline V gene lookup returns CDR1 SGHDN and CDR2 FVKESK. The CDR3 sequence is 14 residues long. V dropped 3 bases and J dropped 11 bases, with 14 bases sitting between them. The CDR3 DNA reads TGTGCCAGCAGCCACCTGGGCAGCACCACACCCCTCCACTTT. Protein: CASSHLGSTTPLHF. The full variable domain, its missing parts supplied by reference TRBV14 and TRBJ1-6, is EAGVTQFPSHSVIEKGQTVTLRCDPISGHDNLYWYRRVMGKEIKFLLHFVKESKQDESGMPNNRFLAERTGGTYSTLKVQPAELEDSGVYFCASSHLGSTTPLHFGNGTRLTVT.

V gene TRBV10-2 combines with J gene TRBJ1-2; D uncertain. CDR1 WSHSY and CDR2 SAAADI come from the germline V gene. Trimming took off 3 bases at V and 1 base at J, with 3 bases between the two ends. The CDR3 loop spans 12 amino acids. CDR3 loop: CASSDINYGYTF. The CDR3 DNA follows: TGCGCCAGCAGTGACATTAACTATGGCTACACCTTC.

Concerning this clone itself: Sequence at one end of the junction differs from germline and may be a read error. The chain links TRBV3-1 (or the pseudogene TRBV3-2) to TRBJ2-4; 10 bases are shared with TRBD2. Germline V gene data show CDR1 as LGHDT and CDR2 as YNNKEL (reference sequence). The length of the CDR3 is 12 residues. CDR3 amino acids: CASSQGGGLANF. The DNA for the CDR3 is TGTGCCAGCAGCCAGGGCGGGGGACTAGCGAACTTC.

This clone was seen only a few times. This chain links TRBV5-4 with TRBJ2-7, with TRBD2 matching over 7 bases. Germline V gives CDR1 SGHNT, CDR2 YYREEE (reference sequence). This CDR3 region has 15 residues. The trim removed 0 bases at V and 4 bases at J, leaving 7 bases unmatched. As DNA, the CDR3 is TGTGCCAGCAGCTTGGGCCAGCGGGGAAGTTACGAGCAGTACTTC. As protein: CASSLGQRGSYEQYF.

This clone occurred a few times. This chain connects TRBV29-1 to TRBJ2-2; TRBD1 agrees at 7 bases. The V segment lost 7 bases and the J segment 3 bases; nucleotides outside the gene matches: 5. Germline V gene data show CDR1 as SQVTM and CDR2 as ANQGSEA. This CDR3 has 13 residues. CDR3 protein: CSAGDSYTGELFF. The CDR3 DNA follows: TGCAGCGCTGGGGACAGCTACACCGGGGAGCTGTTTTTT.

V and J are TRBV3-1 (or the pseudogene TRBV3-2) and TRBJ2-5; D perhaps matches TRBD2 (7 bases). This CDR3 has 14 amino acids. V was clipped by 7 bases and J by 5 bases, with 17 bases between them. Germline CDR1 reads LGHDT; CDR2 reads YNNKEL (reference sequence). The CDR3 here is CASKGRGRSETQYF. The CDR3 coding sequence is TGTGCCAGCAAAGGGCGGGGGCGGTCGGAGACCCAGTACTTC.

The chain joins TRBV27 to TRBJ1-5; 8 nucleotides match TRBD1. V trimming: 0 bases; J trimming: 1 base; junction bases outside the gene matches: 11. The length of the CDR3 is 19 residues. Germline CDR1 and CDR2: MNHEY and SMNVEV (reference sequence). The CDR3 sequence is CASSLSIRAGGASNQPQHF. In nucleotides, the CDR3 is TGTGCCAGCAGTTTATCCATTCGGGCAGGGGGCGCGAGCAATCAGCCCCAGCATTTT.